These 32 T cell receptor beta chains share one sample of origin, sequenced in a study of EBV T-cell therapy then PD-1 blockade in nasopharyngeal carcinoma (dated by TCRdb to about 2021). No cognate antigen is known for these TCRs. The treatment or condition label, read with the paper, signifies: AdE1-LMPpoly-expanded autologous EBV-specific T-cell therapy followed by anti-PD-1 nivolumab. Library method: the immunoSEQ multiplex PCR assay. TCRdb's version of the immuneACCESS table is confined to in-frame rearrangements and falls short of the full clone set. An unresolved V gene accounts for under half of the shortfall where checked; the remainder is of unknown origin. A total of roughly 22,000 clones appear in this sample, approximately 80% of them only once. Clones ranked in the top ten supply roughly 26% of the sample. Sequenced here: CD8+ T cells from blood, sampled at day -245 from a patient whose treatment included autologous EBV-specific T cells and nivolumab. The receptors stem from a man aged 40-49 years with nasopharyngeal carcinoma.

This CDR3 is CASSVGPGLETQYF. The DNA of the CDR3 is TGTGCCAGCAGCGTAGGACCGGGTTTAGAGACCCAGTACTTC. The chain joins TRBV9 to TRBJ2-5; D call uncertain. There are 14 residues in the CDR3. The V end lost 0 bases, the J end lost 4 bases, and 10 bases lay between the germline ends. Looked up from germline, CDR1 is SGDLS and CDR2 is YYNGEE. The whole variable domain, filled in from reference TRBV9 and TRBJ2-5, reads DSGVTQTPKHLITATGQRVTLRCSPRSGDLSVYWYQQSLDQGLQFLIQYYNGEERAKGNILERFSAQQFPDLHSELNLSSLELGDSALYFCASSVGPGLETQYFGPGTRLLVL.

The chain joins TRBV6-2 or TRBV6-3 to TRBJ2-3; 10 positions agree with TRBD2. With V trimmed by 2 bases and J by 4 bases, 0 bases remained unmatched. From germline, CDR1 is MNHEY and CDR2 SVGEGT. The CDR3 consists of 14 residues. The CDR3 sequence: CASSYGTSADTQYF. CDR3 nucleotides: TGTGCCAGCAGTTACGGGACTAGCGCAGATACGCAGTATTTT.

This clone was recorded a few times. V gene TRBV7-9 combines with J gene TRBJ2-1; 7 nucleotides match TRBD1. CDR1 is SEHNR, CDR2 FQNEAQ, per germline (reference sequence). Germline trimming cut 2 bases from V and 4 bases from J; bases unmatched to any gene: 2. CDR3 length: 14 residues. The CDR3 loop reads CASSLWGQYNEQFF. Written as DNA, the CDR3 is TGTGCCAGCAGCTTATGGGGACAGTACAATGAGCAGTTCTTC.

CDR3 sequence (DNA): TGTGCCAGCAGTTTTCAGGGTTTAGGCTACGAGCAGTACTTC. Amino acid sequence: CASSFQGLGYEQYF. The chain carries TRBV27 and TRBJ2-7; possible D gene TRBD1, 5 bases. The CDR3 is 14 residues long. Per the germline V gene, CDR1 is MNHEY and CDR2 is SMNVEV (reference sequence). Between the trimmed V and J ends, which lost 3 bases and 3 bases, there was a span of 12 bases.

The chain uses TRBV6-5 and TRBJ1-2, with D perhaps matching TRBD1 (5 bases). Germline V gene lookup returns CDR1 MNHEY and CDR2 SVGAGI. The germline V and J ends were trimmed by 3 bases and 8 bases, with 13 bases remaining between them. This CDR3 has 13 amino acids. CDR3 region: CASSYGRRDGYTF. The CDR3 DNA follows: TGTGCCAGCAGTTATGGACGGCGGGACGGCTACACCTTC.

The chain links TRBV19 to TRBJ2-7; 14 nucleotides match TRBD2. V was pared by 6 bases and J by 7 bases, with 8 bases of the junction left unmatched. The CDR3 loop spans 15 amino acids. CDR1 and CDR2 from the germline V gene are LNHDA and SQIVND (reference sequence). The CDR3 nucleotides read TGTGCCAGTAGGGGACTAGCGGGGGACCTCGGAGAGCAGTACTTC. It translates to CASRGLAGDLGEQYF.

CDR3 nucleotide sequence: TGTGCCAGCAGTGAAAGGACAGGGCAAGAGACCCAGTACTTC. Encoded protein: CASSERTGQETQYF. This sequence joins TRBV6-1 and TRBJ2-5; 8 nucleotides agree with TRBD1. In germline, CDR1 is MNHNS, CDR2 SASEGT. This CDR3 has 14 residues. The J segment lost 2 bases and the V segment lost 2 bases, leaving 1 base of the junction unmatched.

The V gene is TRBV10-3, the J gene TRBJ2-3; D is perhaps TRBD1 or TRBD2 (5 bases each). CDR1 and CDR2 (germline): ENHRY, SYGVKD. The CDR3 is 14 amino acids. V lost 6 bases to trimming and J lost 2 bases, with 12 bases between them. The CDR3 nucleotides are TGTGCCATCAGCGACCGGGACGCCACAGATACGCAGTATTTT. This gives the protein CAISDRDATDTQYF.

The CDR3 loop reads CATSLVGQGPYEQYF. In DNA form, the CDR3 reads TGTGCCACCAGCCTCGTCGGGCAGGGTCCTTACGAGCAGTACTTC. The chain is built from TRBV15 and TRBJ2-7; D is possibly TRBD1 (5 bases). The germline CDR1 and CDR2 sequences are LNHNV and YYDKDF (reference sequence). The V gene lost 5 bases and the J gene lost 4 bases, with 18 bases spanning the gap. The CDR3 totals 15 residues.

The chain employs TRBV7-9 and TRBJ2-1; either TRBD1 or TRBD2 may supply D (5 bases each). The CDR3 has 16 residues. Trimming pared 3 bases from V and 5 bases from J, leaving 17 bases between. CDR1 is SEHNR, CDR2 FQNEAQ, per germline (reference sequence). In DNA, the CDR3 is TGTGCCAGCAGCTTTACCGGGACCGTGGCCAACAATGAGCAGTTCTTC. Amino acid sequence: CASSFTGTVANNEQFF. Full variable domain (outside the CDR3, taken from reference TRBV7-9 and TRBJ2-1): DTGVSQNPRHKITKRGQNVTFRCDPISEHNRLYWYRQTLGQGPEFLTYFQNEAQLEKSRLLSDRFSAERPKGSFSTLEIQRTEQGDSAMYLCASSFTGTVANNEQFFGPGTRLTVL.

V and J are TRBV7-6 and TRBJ2-1; D remains unclear. Germline V gives CDR1 SGHVS, CDR2 FNYEAQ. The CDR3 runs 15 residues. Trimming removed 1 base at V and 0 bases at J, with 7 bases between. CDR3 nucleotide sequence: TGTGCCAGCAGCTTAGGTCCTTCCTCCTACAATGAGCAGTTCTTC. It specifies CASSLGPSSYNEQFF.

V gene TRBV28 combines with J gene TRBJ1-5, with D possibly being TRBD1 (5 bases). The germline V gene has CDR1 MDHEN and CDR2 SYDVKM. V was pared by 3 bases and J by 8 bases, with 14 bases between. The CDR3 consists of 14 residues. CDR3 nucleotides: TGTGCCAGCAGTTTGGGGGGGTATGGGGAGCCCCAGCATTTT. Translated: CASSLGGYGEPQHF.

The chain couples TRBV2 to TRBJ1-1; 7 positions agree with TRBD1. The CDR3 consists of 13 residues. The ends lost 7 bases at V and 8 bases at J; junction bases unmatched: 10. The germline gives CDR1 SNHLY, CDR2 FYNNEI. This chain's CDR3 is CASTAGTVREAFF. The CDR3 coding sequence is TGTGCCAGCACGGCCGGGACAGTCCGCGAAGCTTTCTTT.

The V gene is TRBV4-2, the J gene TRBJ2-7; D might be TRBD1 or TRBD2, each matching 5 bases. V was trimmed by 0 bases and J by 7 bases, leaving 7 bases between them. Per the germline V gene, CDR1 is LGHNA and CDR2 is YNFKEQ. The CDR3 is 12 residues long. This chain's CDR3 is CASSQEGREQYF. In DNA, the CDR3 is TGTGCCAGCAGCCAAGAGGGACGGGAGCAGTACTTC.

This clone was picked up a small number of times. This chain connects TRBV29-1 to TRBJ1-1; D is possibly TRBD1 (6 bases). This CDR3 has 12 residues. Deletions cut 8 bases from V and 3 bases from J, with 13 bases between. Germline-derived CDR1 and CDR2 are SQVTM and ANQGSEA. This chain's CDR3 is CSIYRVDTEAFF. The CDR3 region has the DNA TGCAGCATCTACAGGGTCGACACTGAAGCTTTCTTT.

The chain carries TRBV6-2 or TRBV6-3 and TRBJ2-3, with 9 bases fitting TRBD1. V was pared by 5 bases and J by 6 bases, with 6 bases of the junction left unmatched. Germline CDR1 is MNHEY and CDR2 is SVGEGT. CDR3 size: 14 residues. The CDR3 bases are TGTGCCAGCAGTCGGACAGGGGAAGGTGATACGCAGTATTTT. As protein: CASSRTGEGDTQYF.

J is TRBJ2-2 and V is TRBV3-1 (or the pseudogene TRBV3-2); TRBD2 agrees at 8 bases. Germline CDR1 is LGHDT and CDR2 is YNNKEL (reference sequence). The CDR3 contains 20 residues. V trimming: 1 base; J trimming: 1 base; junction bases outside the gene matches: 14. The CDR3 sequence is CASSQGPQRSLAGNTGELFF. The CDR3 nucleotides read TGTGCCAGCAGCCAAGGCCCTCAACGCAGCCTAGCGGGGAACACCGGGGAGCTGTTTTTT.

This chain joins TRBV4-3 and TRBJ2-7; possibly TRBD1 or TRBD2 for D (7 bases each). Germline CDR1 reads LGHNA; CDR2 reads YSLEER. Deletions cut 4 bases from V and 2 bases from J, with 18 bases between. This CDR3 is built from 16 residues. The CDR3 bases are TGCGCCAGCAGCCCCAGCGGGGTTCAGGGGGCCTACGAGCAGTACTTC. This codes for CASSPSGVQGAYEQYF.

This clone was observed once. The chain couples TRBV12-3 or TRBV12-4 to TRBJ2-5; D is possibly TRBD1 (5 bases). This CDR3 region has 12 residues. V was cut by 3 bases and J by 5 bases, with 7 bases left in between. CDR3 amino acids: CASSFSGETQYF. CDR3 coding DNA: TGTGCCAGCAGTTTTTCAGGGGAGACCCAGTACTTC.

This clone has a single count. This sequence joins TRBV10-2 and TRBJ2-7; D call uncertain. This CDR3 contains 11 residues. Trimming shortened V by 3 bases and J by 6 bases, and 6 bases separated the two germline ends. Germline CDR1 WSHSY, CDR2 SAAADI. CDR3: CASSDKGEQYF. The CDR3 DNA reads as TGCGCCAGCAGTGATAAGGGCGAGCAGTACTTC.

V is TRBV2 and J is TRBJ2-5; 13 bases line up with TRBD2. The J segment lost 6 bases and the V segment lost 7 bases, leaving 11 bases of the junction unmatched. The CDR3 spans 16 residues. CDR1 and CDR2 from the germline V gene are SNHLY and FYNNEI. The CDR3 DNA reads as TGTGCCAGCATGGAGACTAGCGGGGGGTTCAAGAAGACCCAGTACTTC. Translating gives CASMETSGGFKKTQYF.

V is TRBV18 and J is TRBJ2-1, with D unclear. The V gene's germline CDR1 is KGHSH and CDR2 LQKENI. The CDR3 has 14 amino acids. Trimming removed 3 bases from V and 0 bases from J, with 6 bases in between. The CDR3 nucleotides read TGTGCCAGCTCACCGGGCGCCTCCTACAATGAGCAGTTCTTC. It yields the protein CASSPGASYNEQFF.

This chain uses TRBV12-3 or TRBV12-4 with TRBJ2-1; no reliable D call. Trimming cost V 5 bases and J 10 bases, with 9 bases left between them. The CDR3 covers 11 residues. CDR3 region: CASSLGQEQFF. The CDR3 DNA reads as TGTGCCAGCAGTCTAGGCCAGGAGCAGTTCTTC.

The chain employs TRBV6-2 or TRBV6-3 and TRBJ1-4, with TRBD1 identical over 9 bases. V lost 6 bases, J lost 8 bases, and 10 bases stayed unmatched. This CDR3 is 15 amino acids long. The germline CDR1 and CDR2 sequences are MNHEY and SVGEGT. The DNA of the CDR3 is TGTGCCAGCAGCCGTCAACAGGGGGCTTGGGAAAAACTGTTTTTT. Translating gives CASSRQQGAWEKLFF.

This clone was recorded a few times. The genes are TRBV19 and TRBJ2-7; D is possibly TRBD1 (6 bases). The CDR3 runs to 14 residues. From germline, CDR1 is LNHDA and CDR2 SQIVND (reference sequence). V lost 3 bases, J lost 5 bases, and 14 bases lay in between. The chain's CDR3 is CASSMGIGGDEQYF. The CDR3 nucleotides read TGTGCCAGTAGTATGGGAATAGGGGGTGACGAGCAGTACTTC.

The chain carries TRBV4-2 and TRBJ1-4, with 9 nucleotides matching TRBD1. The CDR3 is made up of 16 amino acids. The J segment lost 4 bases and the V segment lost 0 bases, leaving 3 bases of the junction unmatched. Per the germline V gene, CDR1 is LGHNA and CDR2 is YNFKEQ. This CDR3 is CASSQEETGGNEKLFF. Written as DNA, the CDR3 is TGTGCCAGCAGCCAAGAGGAGACAGGGGGTAATGAAAAACTGTTTTTT.

This sequence joins TRBV5-4 and TRBJ1-2, with D hard to call. CDR3 length equals 13 residues. V shed 5 bases and J shed 2 bases, with 10 bases lying between them. Germline CDR1 is SGHNT and CDR2 is YYREEE (reference sequence). CDR3 nucleotides: TGTGCCAGCAGTCTCACACCCAACTATGGCTACACCTTC. Translation: CASSLTPNYGYTF.

V gene TRBV5-3 combines with J gene TRBJ2-1; 8 bases are a match to TRBD2. TRBV5-3 is designated an ORF whose function remains uncertain. This CDR3 comprises 17 residues. V was clipped by 5 bases and J by 8 bases; unmatched bases: 18. This CDR3 reads CARRPNTCSGDEYEQFF. For the CDR3, the DNA is TGTGCCAGAAGGCCCAACACCTGTAGCGGGGATGAATATGAGCAGTTCTTC.

The rearrangement joins TRBV21-1 to TRBJ1-2; the listed D gene, TRBD1, was not tested against the DNA. TRBV21-1 represents a pseudogene. This CDR3 comprises 11 residues. CDR3 in amino acids: CASSKVGGYTF. The CDR3 DNA reads as TGTGCCAGCAGCAAAGTGGGCGGCTACACCTTC.

This chain connects TRBV19 to TRBJ2-4; 7 bases align to TRBD1. Trimming at V came to 5 bases and at J to 2 bases, leaving 12 bases not matched to a gene. The CDR3 sequence is 17 residues long. In germline, CDR1 is LNHDA, CDR2 SQIVND (reference sequence). As DNA, the CDR3 is TGTGCCAGTAGTCCCCAGGGGGTAGGGGTCTCCAAAAACATTCAGTACTTC. Protein product: CASSPQGVGVSKNIQYF.

The chain carries TRBV27 and TRBJ2-5, with D perhaps matching TRBD1 (6 bases). CDR3 length equals 16 residues. The germline V gene encodes CDR1 MNHEY and CDR2 SMNVEV (reference sequence). V was clipped by 6 bases and J by 4 bases, with 21 bases between them. The CDR3 DNA reads as TGTGCCAGCAGCTTTGCAGGGGCCTATGGTTCAGAGACCCAGTACTTC. This translates into CASSFAGAYGSETQYF.

This sequence joins TRBV4-1 and TRBJ1-5; D may be TRBD1 (6 bases). Germline CDR1 MGHRA, CDR2 YSYEKL. The CDR3 consists of 16 residues. Trimming took 4 bases from V and 3 from J, leaving 16 bases between them. The CDR3 reads CASSRERQVSNQPQHF. CDR3 DNA: TGCGCCAGCAGCCGAGAGAGACAGGTCTCCAATCAGCCCCAGCATTTT.